The clone carrying this T cell receptor beta chain appeared many times. Antigen unknown. One entry per CDR3 protein results from TCRdb running MiXCR on the 5' RACE reads. The sample carries roughly 260,000 distinct CDR3 sequences, roughly 7.5% recorded once. The V end was cut by 9 bases, the J end by 10 bases, with 19 bases between. CDR3 length: 13 residues. Germline values: CDR1 MNHEY, CDR2 SMNVEV (reference sequence). These data are taken from a study of identical twins. General study points: Among monozygotic twins, out-of-frame TCR alpha sharing exceeded what models predicted. Twin-shared out-of-frame alpha sequences were enriched for low generation probability.

In addition, the sample was reused for a study of yellow fever vaccine responses in identical twins.

This receptor was obtained from a woman younger than 35 in good health. Sequencing was done on a sample of CD8+ T cells sorted from blood. The V and J genes are TRBV27 and TRBJ2-1; no definite D call. CDR3 residues: CASNSDKYSEQFF. The DNA for the CDR3 is TGTGCCAGTAATTCCGACAAGTACAGCGAGCAGTTCTTC.